What follows are 10 T cell receptor beta chains derived from one specimen sequenced in a study of blood T cells in healthy people across ages. The use of a sample-barcoded 5' primer and a J-beta primer mix characterized a second PCR of about 6 to 12 cycles. TCRdb reanalysed the 5' RACE reads using MiXCR and keeps one entry per CDR3 protein. Of some 920,000 distinct CDR3 sequences in the sample, about 53% were seen once. Source material: blood. Receptors originate from a woman aged 60-75 years in good health.

This clonotype came up a few times. V usage is TRBV20-1 and J usage is TRBJ2-5; D may be TRBD1 or TRBD2 (5 bases each). Trimming pared 3 bases from V and 5 bases from J, leaving 13 bases between. The V gene's germline CDR1 is DFQATT and CDR2 SNEGSKA (reference sequence). The CDR3 covers 13 residues. The DNA of the CDR3 is TGCAGTGCTAGTGGGCCAGGGACGGAGACCCAGTACTTC. Translating gives CSASGPGTETQYF.

The rearrangement joins TRBV27 to TRBJ2-5; D is possibly TRBD1 (5 bases). The tail of the sequence fits TRBJ2-7 better, so the J call may be wrong. The CDR3 loop spans 14 amino acids. Germline CDR1 and CDR2: MNHEY and SMNVEV (reference sequence). The CDR3 protein is CASSLWQGPYEQYF. The CDR3 nucleotides are TGTGCCAGCAGTTTATGGCAGGGCCCCTACGAGCAGTACTTC.

The chain links TRBV7-6 to TRBJ2-5, with 8 nucleotides matching TRBD2. After removal of 8 bases from V and 5 bases from J, the junction contained 4 bases not matched to a gene. The CDR3 consists of 12 residues. CDR1 and CDR2 (germline): SGHVS, FNYEAQ. As DNA, the CDR3 is TGTGCCAGCGGCGGGAGGAGGGAGACCCAGTACTTC. Amino acids: CASGGRRETQYF.

Only a few counts were recorded for this clonotype. V is TRBV2 and J is TRBJ2-7; the D gene is possibly TRBD2 (5 bases). The end of the DNA aligns better with TRBJ2-5, so the J call may be wrong. The CDR3 contains 14 residues. The germline gives CDR1 SNHLY, CDR2 FYNNEI. For the CDR3, the DNA is TGTGCCAGCAGGGTTCGAGGGAACGTGGAGACCCAGTACTTC. Translated: CASRVRGNVETQYF.

This chain links TRBV6-5 with TRBJ1-6, with 9 bases matching TRBD1. CDR1 is MNHEY, CDR2 SVGAGI, per germline. The CDR3 extends over 15 amino acids. V dropped 0 bases and J dropped 9; count of bases not matched to a gene: 3. CDR3 DNA: TGTGCCAGCAGTTACTCGAAGACAGGGGGTTCACCCCTCCACTTT. As protein: CASSYSKTGGSPLHF.

This clonotype was observed a few times. The chain combines TRBV28 with TRBJ2-5; weak D call: TRBD1 (5 bases). The germline gives CDR1 MDHEN, CDR2 SYDVKM. The ends were cut back, 2 bases at V and 3 bases at J, with 13 bases in the middle. The length of the CDR3 is 15 residues. The CDR3 coding sequence is TGTGCCAGCAGTTTAAGGGGATGGGAAGAAGAGACCCAGTACTTC. It is translated as CASSLRGWEEETQYF.

The chain recombines TRBV21-1 with TRBJ2-1; the listed D gene, TRBD2, was not tested against the DNA. TRBV21-1 is marked as a pseudogene. This CDR3 has 15 residues. CDR3 loop: CASSGGTSVYNEQFF. The CDR3 nucleotides read TGTGCCAGCAGCGGCGGGACTAGCGTCTACAATGAGCAGTTCTTC.

V gene TRBV29-1 combines with J gene TRBJ2-1, with TRBD2 matching 7 bases. The V gene end was trimmed by 4 bases and the J gene end by 2 bases; junction bases not matched to a gene: 5. Germline CDR1 reads SQVTM; CDR2 reads ANQGSEA. The CDR3 consists of 14 residues. In DNA, the CDR3 is TGCAGCGTTGTGTGGACTAGTGCCTACAATGAGCAGTTCTTC. This encodes CSVVWTSAYNEQFF.

This clonotype showed up just once. The chain combines TRBV20-1 with TRBJ1-2; TRBD1 matches 10 bases. V lost 5 bases, J lost 4 bases, and 10 bases stayed unmatched. The CDR3 runs 15 residues. In germline, CDR1 is DFQATT, CDR2 SNEGSKA (reference sequence). The CDR3 loop is CSASSGQGTSYGYTF. The CDR3 DNA reads TGCAGTGCTTCCTCGGGACAGGGGACCTCCTATGGCTACACCTTC.

The rearrangement uses TRBV2 and TRBJ2-7, with D uncertain. Trimming took off 3 bases at V and 5 bases at J, with 11 bases between the two ends. The CDR3 has 13 residues. In germline, CDR1 is SNHLY, CDR2 FYNNEI. CDR3 in amino acids: CASSDFSDDEQYF. The CDR3 coding sequence is TGTGCCAGCAGTGACTTCAGTGATGACGAGCAGTACTTC.